These T cell receptor beta chains were read from a single sample in a study of blood T cell repertoires in COVID-19. Sequenced by immunoSEQ multiplex PCR; TCRdb stores in-frame clones only, minus some. The sample has approximately 320,000 clones, about nine tenths seen once. The sequencing input was peripheral blood. These TCRs come from a woman aged 25 to 39 with COVID-19, enrolled during active disease. The CDR3 runs from the conserved cysteine through the conserved F or W. Fields, in order: CDR3 protein, V gene, clone size. Clone size appears in some rows only: once, few, many, or a class for an expanded clone.

CASGLVQGRFGFEAFF | TRBV12-5 | .
CSASSLAYYGYTF | TRBV20-1 | .
CAFSPRGEREKLFF | TRBV30 | .
CASSQEPSPHTDTQYF | TRBV4-1 | .
CASSSPGLRYEQYF | TRBV7-2 | .
CASRADRGSYNEQFF | TRBV6-5 | .
CASSVDRVTEAFF | TRBV9 | .
CASSLAQANEQFF | TRBV5-8 | .
CASRPGGGSTDTQYF | TRBV6-5 | many
CASSSQGSGNTIYF | TRBV6-5 | .
CASSLVYNYGYTF | TRBV12-3/TRBV12-4 | .
CSASFPTGNSPLHF | TRBV20-1 | .
CASSQVGGRSTGELFF | TRBV4-1 | .
CASSLEYSNQPQHF | TRBV28 | .
CASARGATYNEQFF | TRBV5-5 | .
CASSRGKGAGGYTF | TRBV4-1 | .
CASSLGQGLNTEAFF | TRBV27 | .
CASRTLAGGQGEQFF | TRBV6-4 | .
CASRISTKNIQYF | TRBV12-3/TRBV12-4 | .
CASRTPGTYEQYF | TRBV6-5 | .
CASTSTGINYGYTF | TRBV2 | once
CASSWGPETQYF | TRBV6-5 | .
CASSELGGADTEAFF | TRBV25-1 | .
CASGINQQGNSPLHF | TRBV12-5 | .
CASSRAGTGGRGYTF | TRBV18 | .
CASSYSANTGELFF | TRBV27 | .
CASSPGQGLNEKLFF | TRBV18 | .
CASSEAPSGYEQFF | TRBV6-1 | few
CASSVLAGVNTGELFF | TRBV5-1 | .
CASSRAGPGELFF | TRBV27 | .
CASSPLGLAGGFSGANVLTF | TRBV4-2 | .
CASSYPGHRREKLFF | TRBV6-6 | .
CASKVAGGRRVGNQDTQYF | TRBV19 | .
CASTLDRGNQPQHF | TRBV6-5 | once
CASSYSADSYEQYF | TRBV6-6 | once
CASSEVAPGPNSPLHF | TRBV6-1 | .
CASSSGQGENQPQHF | TRBV5-8 | .
CAISEVGAWGTDTQYF | TRBV10-3 | .
CASSLSKGRGYINTQYF | TRBV7-9 | .
CSVLEYGYTF | TRBV29-1 | .
CASSYSEGVLGYTF | TRBV6-5 | .
CASSERGTAGELFF | TRBV6-1 | .
CASSPMGREQYF | TRBV12-3/TRBV12-4 | .
CASSYSGTGNRREAFF | TRBV6-5 | .
CASSITGTEAFF | TRBV10-1 | .
CASSIGQGVYTF | TRBV19 | .